This T cell receptor (beta chain) was observed in a study of Graves' ophthalmopathy and Graves' hyperthyroidism. This clonotype has just a few counts. Beta-chain TCR CDR3 regions were amplified from RNA transcripts. RT-PCR in the first round used HTBI primers; a second-round multiplex PCR followed. MiXCR was run by TCRdb on the multiplex PCR reads, yielding one entry per CDR3 protein. There are about 370,000 distinct CDR3 sequences in the sample; about 16% occur only once, and about 1.4% lies in the top ten. None of the included patients had other autoimmune diseases, uncontrolled infections, pregnancy or lactation, as these led to exclusion. V was cut by 5 bases and J by 6 bases, with 14 bases left in between. The CDR3 totals 13 residues. Germline CDR1 SGHTA, CDR2 FQGNSA.

The clonotype originates from a woman under 30 with Graves' ophthalmopathy. V is TRBV7-2 and J is TRBJ2-7; D not certain. Sequencing was carried out using peripheral blood. The CDR3 region is CASSLQPLGEQYF. For the CDR3, the DNA is TGTGCCAGCAGCCTGCAACCCCTGGGCGAGCAGTACTTC.